This TCR beta chain came from a study of CD8+ T cells in alopecia areata. The authors sorted CD4+ and CD8+ T cells from PBMCs. Following extraction, RNA underwent reverse transcription to cDNA, which served as the sequencing template. Profiled with immunoSEQ multiplex PCR; TCRdb holds only in-frame clones, not every one. The sample consists of about 150,000 clones, roughly 50% of them appearing once. Sequenced sample: CD4+ T cells sorted from blood. This sequence was found in a human donor with alopecia areata.

CDR3: CASSPGGRANTEAFF. In DNA form, the CDR3 reads TGTGCCAGCAGCCCCGGCGGGAGGGCGAACACTGAAGCTTTCTTT. J is TRBJ1-1 and V is TRBV7-8; unclear D gene. This CDR3 is built from 15 residues. The V gene's germline CDR1 is SGHVS and CDR2 FQNEAQ. Trimming took 5 bases from V and 1 from J, leaving 14 bases between them. Complete variable domain (other parts from reference TRBV7-8 and TRBJ1-1): GAGVSQSPRYKVAKRGQDVALRCDPISGHVSLFWYQQALGQGPEFLTYFQNEAQLDKSGLPSDRFFAERPEGSVSTLKIQRTQQEDSAVYLCASSPGGRANTEAFFGQGTRLTVV.